The rows below give T cell receptor beta chains drawn from one sample of a study of T-cell memory formation after mild COVID-19. TCRdb redid the calling of the 5' RACE reads with MiXCR, one entry per CDR3 protein. The repertoire holds about 560,000 distinct CDR3 sequences, with about a fifth as singletons. The specimen sequenced was PBMCs or a T cell subset sorted from them (not recorded which). The receptors were gathered from an adult woman who had mild COVID-19 (a few samples of this study predate the infection). Cell type and time point are not known. CDR3s include the opening cysteine and the closing phenylalanine or tryptophan. Fields, in order: J gene, clone size, V gene, D gene, CDR3 protein, CDR3 DNA. D genes are given only for firm matches. Expanded clones are given a class, and other clones once, few, many or no size at all.

>TRBJ2-7|few|TRBV7-8|-
CASSSDLKNYEQYF
TGTGCCAGCAGCTCCGACCTAAAAAACTACGAGCAGTACTTC
>TRBJ1-2|few|TRBV3-1|-
CASSQQPSVGYTF
TGTGCCAGCAGCCAACAACCTAGTGTGGGCTACACCTTC
>TRBJ2-1|many|TRBV7-6|-
CASSLVLLTPFDSYNEQFF
TGTGCCAGCAGCTTAGTACTCCTTACCCCCTTCGACTCCTACAATGAGCAGTTCTTC
>TRBJ2-2|-|TRBV14|-
CASSPRLGANTGELFF
TGTGCCAGCAGCCCACGTCTAGGGGCGAACACCGGGGAGCTGTTTTTT
>TRBJ2-3|few|TRBV5-1|TRBD1
CASSLGTGGRDTQYF
TGCGCCAGCAGCTTGGGGACAGGGGGCAGAGATACGCAGTATTTT
>TRBJ2-1|few|TRBV7-9|TRBD1
CASSLSRDRPYNEQFF
TGTGCCAGCAGCTTAAGCCGGGACAGGCCCTACAATGAGCAGTTCTTC
>TRBJ2-7|-|TRBV27|TRBD1
CASRSDRGGLEGEQYF
TGTGCCAGCAGATCTGACAGGGGGGGGCTGGAGGGCGAGCAGTACTTC
>TRBJ2-3|-|TRBV29-1|TRBD2
CSVETGLAGGDTQYF
TGCAGCGTTGAAACCGGACTAGCGGGAGGAGATACGCAGTATTTT
>TRBJ2-3|-|TRBV11-2|TRBD1
CASSPGQGAGTDTQYF
TGTGCCAGCAGCCCGGGACAGGGGGCTGGCACAGATACGCAGTATTTT
>TRBJ1-3|-|TRBV12-3/TRBV12-4|-
CASSLVRPLRNSGNTIYF
TGTGCCAGCAGTTTAGTTCGGCCCTTGAGGAACTCTGGAAACACCATATATTTT
>TRBJ2-1|-|TRBV19|-
CASSMLAYNEQFF
TGTGCCAGTAGTATGCTGGCATACAATGAGCAGTTCTTC
>TRBJ2-1|once|TRBV4-2|-
CASSQASSPTSSYNEQFF
TGTGCCAGCAGCCAAGCCTCGTCCCCAACCAGCTCCTACAATGAGCAGTTCTTC
>TRBJ2-1|few|TRBV6-5|TRBD2
CASNLAGAWNEQFF
TGTGCCAGCAACTTAGCGGGGGCATGGAATGAGCAGTTCTTC
>TRBJ1-4|-|TRBV19|-
CASSPPAWGPNEKLFF
TGTGCCAGTAGTCCCCCGGCCTGGGGGCCTAATGAAAAACTGTTTTTT
>TRBJ2-3|few|TRBV7-2|TRBD2
CASSLAGGLAGGSADTQYF
TGTGCCAGCAGCCTCGCGGGGGGACTAGCGGGAGGGAGTGCAGATACGCAGTATTTT
>TRBJ2-1|few|TRBV20-1|TRBD2
CSATKTSGSSYNEQFF
TGCAGTGCCACAAAAACTAGCGGGTCGTCCTACAATGAGCAGTTCTTC
>TRBJ1-1|-|TRBV7-3|-
CASSLWEWDTEAFF
TGTGCCAGCAGCTTATGGGAGTGGGACACTGAAGCTTTCTTT
>TRBJ1-1|-|TRBV21-1|-
CASSKRHLGTPAEAFF
TGTGCCAGCAGCAAACGGCACCTCGGGACCCCTGCTGAAGCTTTCTTT
>TRBJ1-4|-|TRBV20-1|-
CSASRTAATNEKLFF
TGCAGTGCGTCTCGGACCGCCGCAACTAATGAAAAACTGTTTTTT
>TRBJ1-5|-|TRBV24-1|TRBD1
CATSDPMDRSGNQPQHF
TGTGCCACCAGTGACCCCATGGACAGGAGTGGAAATCAGCCCCAGCATTTT
>TRBJ1-1|few|TRBV4-1|-
CASSQDFARLNTEAFF
TGCGCCAGCAGCCAAGATTTTGCCAGACTGAACACTGAAGCTTTCTTT
>TRBJ1-1|few|TRBV6-6|-
CASTSLASGTEAFF
TGTGCCAGCACTTCATTGGCCTCCGGGACTGAAGCTTTCTTT
>TRBJ2-1|few|TRBV6-5|-
CASSYLIGGATYNEQFF
TGTGCCAGCAGTTACTTAATTGGGGGGGCAACCTACAATGAGCAGTTCTTC
>TRBJ2-7|-|TRBV9|-
CASSVDGLGSYEQYF
TGTGCCAGCAGCGTAGATGGTCTAGGCTCCTACGAGCAGTACTTC
>TRBJ2-3|-|TRBV6-1|TRBD1
CASGYNRGSTDTQYF
TGTGCCAGCGGATACAACAGGGGGAGCACAGATACGCAGTATTTT
>TRBJ2-4|few|TRBV18|-
CASSPPVGPTGSGIQYF
TGTGCCAGCTCACCCCCAGTAGGCCCCACGGGCTCAGGCATTCAGTACTTC
>TRBJ2-7|-|TRBV2|TRBD2
CASRREGSYEQYF
TGTGCCAGCAGGCGGGAGGGGAGCTACGAGCAGTACTTC
>TRBJ1-3|-|TRBV6-6|TRBD1
CASRTGQGNTIYF
TGTGCCAGCAGGACGGGACAGGGGAACACCATATATTTT
>TRBJ1-2|few|TRBV6-5|-
CASLPREPRYGYTF
TGTGCCAGCCTCCCCCGGGAGCCCAGATATGGCTACACCTTC
>TRBJ1-2|-|TRBV7-2|-
CASRGRSYGYTF
TGTGCCAGCCGAGGACGTTCCTATGGCTACACCTTC
>TRBJ2-7|few|TRBV19|-
CASSKDSYEQYF
TGTGCCAGTAGTAAGGACTCCTACGAGCAGTACTTC
>TRBJ2-7|-|TRBV20-1|TRBD1
CSARGTGGGSYEQYF
TGCAGTGCTAGAGGGACAGGGGGCGGCTCCTACGAGCAGTACTTC
>TRBJ2-5|-|TRBV12-3/TRBV12-4|TRBD2
CASSLTSGRATQYF
TGTGCCAGCAGTTTGACTAGCGGGAGGGCGACCCAGTACTTC
>TRBJ1-1|-|TRBV12-3/TRBV12-4|-
CASRPKMAGNTEAFF
TGTGCCAGCAGACCTAAAATGGCGGGGAACACTGAAGCTTTCTTT
>TRBJ2-1|few|TRBV5-1|TRBD1
CASSLKGQENNEQFF
TGCGCCAGCAGCTTGAAGGGACAGGAGAACAATGAGCAGTTCTTC
>TRBJ1-3|-|TRBV7-9|-
CATSAALSGNTIYF
TGTGCCACCAGCGCTGCCCTTTCTGGAAACACCATATATTTT
>TRBJ2-2|-|TRBV12-3/TRBV12-4|TRBD2
CASSLEWTSLNTGELFF
TGTGCCAGCAGTTTGGAATGGACTAGCTTAAACACCGGGGAGCTGTTTTTT
>TRBJ1-5|-|TRBV7-9|-
CASSRGWDNQPQHF
TGTGCCAGCAGCAGAGGGTGGGACAATCAGCCCCAGCATTTT
>TRBJ1-6|-|TRBV25-1|-
CASSGEAVTYNSPLHF
TGTGCCAGCAGTGGAGAGGCAGTGACCTATAATTCACCCCTCCACTTT
>TRBJ2-3|few|TRBV29-1|-
CSVFFPLGDTQYF
TGCAGCGTTTTCTTTCCCTTGGGGGATACGCAGTATTTT
>TRBJ1-2|few|TRBV15|-
CATSREFGGVYGYTF
TGTGCCACCAGCAGAGAATTTGGGGGTGTCTATGGCTACACCTTC
>TRBJ2-3|few|TRBV4-3|TRBD2
CASSQESGRKDTQYF
TGCGCCAGCAGCCAAGAAAGCGGGAGAAAGGATACGCAGTATTTT
>TRBJ2-3|-|TRBV9|-
CASTPDQVTATDTQYF
TGTGCCAGCACCCCGGACCAGGTAACAGCGACAGATACGCAGTATTTT
>TRBJ1-5|-|TRBV19|TRBD1
CASSRGTNQPQHF
TGTGCCAGTAGCAGGGGGACGAATCAGCCCCAGCATTTT
>TRBJ2-5|few|TRBV27|-
CASSYRGGFETQYF
TGTGCCAGCAGTTACAGGGGAGGATTTGAGACCCAGTACTTC
>TRBJ1-3|-|TRBV30|-
CAWSGAGGSGNTIYF
TGTGCCTGGAGTGGCGCGGGGGGTTCTGGAAACACCATATATTTT
>TRBJ2-1|-|TRBV25-1|-
CASSELGGENNEQFF
TGTGCCAGCAGTGAATTGGGCGGGGAAAACAATGAGCAGTTCTTC
>TRBJ1-1|-|TRBV6-5|TRBD1
CASSFRTGESGNTEAFF
TGTGCCAGCAGTTTCCGGACAGGGGAATCTGGGAACACTGAAGCTTTCTTT
>TRBJ1-3|-|TRBV6-5|-
CASSYGPGSSGNTIYF
TGTGCCAGCAGTTACGGCCCGGGTAGCTCTGGAAACACCATATATTTT
>TRBJ1-5|-|TRBV29-1|-
CSVTTGSNQPQHF
TGCAGCGTCACGACTGGCAGCAATCAGCCCCAGCATTTT
>TRBJ1-1|few|TRBV5-1|TRBD1
CASSWGQGGNTEAFF
TGCGCCAGCAGCTGGGGACAGGGGGGGAACACTGAAGCTTTCTTT
>TRBJ2-1|few|TRBV18|-
CASSGTSDEQFF
TGTGCCAGCTCAGGCACGAGCGATGAGCAGTTCTTC
>TRBJ2-1|few|TRBV10-3|TRBD2
CAISDLGSGSYEQFF
TGTGCCATCAGTGATTTAGGTAGCGGGAGCTATGAGCAGTTCTTC
>TRBJ1-5|-|TRBV7-9|-
CASSLGGRDSNQPQHF
TGTGCCAGCAGCTTAGGCGGCAGAGATAGCAATCAGCCCCAGCATTTT
>TRBJ1-1|few|TRBV6-1|-
CASSSYMNTEAFF
TGTGCCAGCAGTTCCTACATGAACACTGAAGCTTTCTTT
>TRBJ2-5|few|TRBV7-9|-
CASSQWRGRETQYF
TGTGCCAGCAGCCAGTGGAGGGGGAGGGAGACCCAGTACTTC